Presented here are 28 T cell receptor beta chains from one specimen sequenced in a study of cytomegalovirus exposure and HLA in healthy donors. TCRdb's copy holds only in-frame clones and misses some; the assay was immunoSEQ multiplex PCR. The table lists some 48,000 clones, about 90% of them singletons, with about 7% in the top ten. Sequencing was performed on PBMCs. The source of these receptors is a woman in her twenties or thirties in good health and CMV-seronegative.

The J gene is TRBJ2-7, the V gene TRBV28; 8 nucleotides match TRBD1. V gave up 5 bases and J gave up 3 bases; unmatched junction bases: 9. Germline values: CDR1 MDHEN, CDR2 SYDVKM. This CDR3 has 15 amino acids. This chain's CDR3 is CASSLPGTGRYEQYF. The CDR3 DNA follows: TGTGCCAGCAGTCTTCCCGGGACAGGCCGCTACGAGCAGTACTTC.

This clone was counted once. One end of the junction does not line up with germline, which may come from a read error. CDR3 sequence reads: CVSSSPAGWNEQFF. CDR3 nucleotides: TGTGTCAGCAGCTCACCCGCGGGTTGGAATGAGCAGTTCTTC. The chain has TRBV27 and TRBJ2-1; D perhaps matches TRBD2 (5 bases). CDR1 is MNHEY, CDR2 SMNVEV, per germline (reference sequence). The CDR3 consists of 14 residues.

The J gene is TRBJ2-1, the V gene TRBV6-6; 8 nucleotides align to TRBD2. The J segment lost 4 bases and the V segment lost 0 bases, leaving 5 bases of the junction unmatched. CDR3 length: 16 amino acids. Germline loops: CDR1 MNHNY, CDR2 SVGAGI (reference sequence). CDR3 nucleotides: TGTGCCAGCAGTTACTCGAACCAGCGGGAGTACAATGAGCAGTTCTTC. Its translation is CASSYSNQREYNEQFF.

This clone was seen only a few times. This sequence joins TRBV27 and TRBJ1-1; D possibly corresponds to TRBD1 (5 bases). Trimming shortened V by 5 bases and J by 0 bases, and 13 bases separated the two germline ends. The CDR3 contains 15 residues. Germline CDR1 is MNHEY and CDR2 is SMNVEV (reference sequence). CDR3 bases: TGTGCCAGCAGTCCCATCAGGGTCATGAACACTGAAGCTTTCTTT. Amino acids: CASSPIRVMNTEAFF.

V usage is TRBV29-1 and J usage is TRBJ1-2; 7 nucleotides agree with TRBD1. From germline, CDR1 is SQVTM and CDR2 ANQGSEA. There are 15 residues in the CDR3. Losses at the gene ends were 4 bases for V and 3 bases for J; bases not matched to a gene: 11. CDR3 in DNA: TGCAGCGTTGGTGGGGATCGACAGGGCCACTATGGCTACACCTTC. It is translated as CSVGGDRQGHYGYTF.

The chain uses TRBV5-6 and TRBJ2-7; D unresolved. V dropped 2 bases and J dropped 1 base, with 13 bases sitting between them. The CDR3 loop spans 15 amino acids. Per the germline V gene, CDR1 is SGHDT and CDR2 is YYEEEE. CDR3 sequence (DNA): TGTGCCAGCAGCTTTTTTACAGCCGAATCCTACGAGCAGTACTTC. Its protein product is CASSFFTAESYEQYF.

This clone appeared a single time. The chain carries TRBV11-3 and TRBJ2-4; 7 bases align to TRBD1. Germline CDR1 reads SGHNT; CDR2 reads YENEEA. The V and J ends lost 4 bases and 0 bases, in that order; junction bases with no gene match: 6. This CDR3 has 16 residues. CDR3 sequence (DNA): TGTGCCAGCAGCTCTAACAGGGGTATAGCCAAAAACATTCAGTACTTC. As protein: CASSSNRGIAKNIQYF. Drawing the rest from reference TRBV11-3 and TRBJ2-4, the complete variable domain is EAGVVQSPRYKIIEKKQPVAFWCNPISGHNTLYWYLQNLGQGPELLIRYENEEAVDDSQLPKDRFSAERLKGVDSTLKIQPAELGDSAVYLCASSSNRGIAKNIQYFGAGTRLSVL.

By its share, this clone is medium-sized (0.01 to 0.1%). This sample also contains other DNA sequences that code for the same CDR3. The V call is TRBV5-1, the J call TRBJ1-3, with D hard to call. The CDR3 is 13 amino acids. Germline loops: CDR1 SGHRS, CDR2 YFSETQ. Trimming pared 0 bases from V and 5 bases from J, leaving 6 bases between. CDR3 region: CASSLDFRNTIYF. For the CDR3, the DNA is TGCGCCAGCAGCTTGGATTTTAGAAACACCATATATTTT.

The chain recombines TRBV5-1 with TRBJ1-1; 7 bases line up with TRBD1. The J segment lost 1 base and the V segment lost 8 bases, leaving 2 bases of the junction unmatched. The germline CDR1 and CDR2 sequences are SGHRS and YFSETQ. The CDR3 length is 12 residues. The CDR3 bases are TGCGCCAGAGACAGGGAGAACACTGAAGCTTTCTTT. Translated, it gives CARDRENTEAFF.

The rearrangement uses TRBV9 and TRBJ2-3, with D perhaps matching TRBD1 (6 bases). Germline CDR1 and CDR2: SGDLS and YYNGEE. This CDR3 region has 16 residues. V lost 0 bases, J lost 0 bases, and 11 bases lay in between. In nucleotides, the CDR3 is TGTGCCAGCAGCGTAGGTAGTGGGACAAGCACAGATACGCAGTATTTT. It is translated as CASSVGSGTSTDTQYF.

The chain uses TRBV25-1 and TRBJ2-2; no firm D call. The CDR3 contains 13 residues. Trimming cost V 8 bases and J 4 bases, with 11 bases left between them. Germline V gives CDR1 MGHDK, CDR2 SYGVNS. CDR3 bases: TGTGCCAGCGGAAGCGTTGTCACCGGGGAGCTGTTTTTT. Its translation: CASGSVVTGELFF. The complete variable domain, with remaining parts taken from reference TRBV25-1 and TRBJ2-2, reads EADIYQTPRYLVIGTGKKITLECSQTMGHDKMYWYQQDPGMELHLIHYSYGVNSTEKGDLSSESTVSRIRTEHFPLTLESARPSHTSQYLCASGSVVTGELFFGEGSRLTVL.

The chain has TRBV6-4 and TRBJ1-5; TRBD1 matches 9 bases. The CDR3 spans 15 residues. Unmatched junction bases numbered 4, after V lost 6 bases and J lost 1 base. CDR1 MRHNA and CDR2 SNTAGT come from the germline V gene. The CDR3 here is CASSAGTGSNQPQHF. CDR3 DNA sequence: TGTGCCAGCAGCGCCGGGACAGGGAGCAATCAGCCCCAGCATTTT.

The genes are TRBV7-6 and TRBJ2-7; D is unresolved. Germline V gene data show CDR1 as SGHVS and CDR2 as FNYEAQ. V was shortened by 2 bases and J by 5 bases, with 7 bases between the two germline ends. This CDR3 spans 12 amino acids. CDR3 DNA sequence: TGTGCCAGCAGCTTACCTGCGGACGAGCAGTACTTC. This codes for CASSLPADEQYF.

The V gene is TRBV18, the J gene TRBJ1-2; D ambiguous. The CDR3 sequence is 14 residues long. CDR1 is KGHSH, CDR2 LQKENI, per germline. V lost 3 bases and J 7 bases, leaving 15 bases between the germline ends. Here the CDR3 reads CASSPERAGRGYTF. Here the CDR3 DNA reads TGTGCCAGCTCACCGGAGAGGGCAGGTCGTGGCTACACCTTC.

The genes are TRBV27 and TRBJ2-1; D perhaps matches TRBD2 (5 bases). Germline CDR1 and CDR2: MNHEY and SMNVEV (reference sequence). V was cut by 8 bases and J by 7 bases, with 9 bases left in between. The CDR3 loop spans 11 amino acids. The CDR3 region has the DNA TGTGCCAGCTCCTCGGGGAATGAGCAGTTCTTC. As protein: CASSSGNEQFF.

The chain uses TRBV2 and TRBJ2-6; 9 positions match TRBD1. The germline V gene encodes CDR1 SNHLY and CDR2 FYNNEI. V was pared by 4 bases and J by 3 bases, with 10 bases of the junction left unmatched. The length of the CDR3 is 18 residues. The CDR3 here is CASSVRGQGRVGANVLTF. CDR3 DNA sequence: TGTGCCAGCAGTGTTCGGGGACAGGGTCGGGTTGGGGCCAACGTCCTGACTTTC.

The chain is built from TRBV6-1 and TRBJ2-7, with 7 bases that match TRBD1. This CDR3 has 16 residues. CDR1 and CDR2 from the germline V gene are MNHNS and SASEGT. V lost 2 bases to trimming and J lost 2 bases; unmatched junction nucleotides: 9. CDR3 sequence: CASSENRGLGTYEQYF. The CDR3 nucleotides are TGTGCCAGCAGTGAAAATAGGGGGCTGGGAACCTACGAGCAGTACTTC.

This clone has just one count. The CDR3 loop reads CASSSGLAGPWDEQFF. The CDR3, as DNA: TGTGCCAGCAGCTCCGGACTAGCGGGACCCTGGGATGAGCAGTTCTTC. The rearrangement uses TRBV11-2 and TRBJ2-1, with 12 bases aligning to TRBD2. The length of the CDR3 is 16 residues. Per germline, CDR1 SGHAT and CDR2 FQNNGV. The ends lost 4 bases at V and 8 bases at J; junction bases unmatched: 9. The whole variable domain, filled in from reference TRBV11-2 and TRBJ2-1, reads EAGVAQSPRYKIIEKRQSVAFWCNPISGHATLYWYQQILGQGPKLLIQFQNNGVVDDSQLPKDRFSAERLKGVDSTLKIQPAKLEDSAVYLCASSSGLAGPWDEQFFGPGTRLTVL.

This clone was seen a single time. V usage is TRBV10-1 and J usage is TRBJ2-3, with 13 bases lining up with TRBD2. The germline V gene encodes CDR1 WNHNN and CDR2 SYGVQD (reference sequence). With 4 bases clipped from V and 4 bases from J, the junction kept 5 bases outside the gene matches. This CDR3 has 16 residues. The CDR3 DNA is TGCGCCAGCAGTGTGACTAGCGGGAGGTTCCCAGATACGCAGTATTTT. Residues: CASSVTSGRFPDTQYF.

The chain is built from TRBV28 and TRBJ1-3; weak D call: TRBD1 (5 bases). Germline CDR1 and CDR2: MDHEN and SYDVKM. The CDR3 extends over 13 amino acids. V lost 5 bases to trimming and J lost 8 bases, with 13 bases between them. The chain's CDR3 is CASSPARGDTIYF. The CDR3 DNA reads as TGTGCCAGCAGTCCAGCTCGGGGGGACACCATATATTTT.

The chain is built from TRBV4-3 and TRBJ2-7; TRBD2 agrees at 12 bases. CDR1 is LGHNA, CDR2 YSLEER, per germline. Trimming took 1 base from V and 5 from J; bases not matched to a gene: 12. This CDR3 has 18 residues. DNA of the CDR3: TGCGCCAGCAGCCAAGCTTTTTTGACTAGCGGGAGTCCCCACGAGCAGTACTTC. Translating gives CASSQAFLTSGSPHEQYF.

This clone was recorded only once. V gene TRBV2 combines with J gene TRBJ2-7; possible D gene TRBD2, 6 bases. With 6 bases removed from V and 0 bases from J, the gap between germline ends came to 15 bases. The CDR3 is 15 amino acids. The germline CDR1 and CDR2 sequences are SNHLY and FYNNEI. CDR3 sequence: CASRWGLTSSYEQYF. The CDR3 nucleotides are TGTGCCAGCAGATGGGGACTGACGAGCTCCTACGAGCAGTACTTC.

The rearrangement uses TRBV6-5 and TRBJ1-3, with 8 bases lining up with TRBD1. Germline CDR1 reads MNHEY; CDR2 reads SVGAGI. The trim removed 5 bases at V and 2 bases at J, leaving 5 bases unmatched. This CDR3 is built from 15 residues. For the CDR3, the DNA is TGTGCCAGCAGTCGAGGACAGGGTGCTGGAAACACCATATATTTT. Residues: CASSRGQGAGNTIYF.

CDR3 bases: TGCAGCGTTGATGACAGGGCTGGAAACACCATATATTTT. Amino acids: CSVDDRAGNTIYF. The chain joins TRBV29-1 to TRBJ1-3; 7 nucleotides match TRBD1. From germline, CDR1 is SQVTM and CDR2 ANQGSEA. Trimming cost V 3 bases and J 2 bases; bases outside gene matches: 1. The CDR3 extends over 13 amino acids.

CDR3 in DNA: TGTGCCAGCAGTGAAGGTGCGGGAGCGTTCTACGAGCAGTACTTC. As protein: CASSEGAGAFYEQYF. The chain links TRBV6-1 to TRBJ2-7; 7 nucleotides align to TRBD2. The junction had 6 bases not matched to a gene; V was cut back by 1 base and J by 3 bases. The germline V gene has CDR1 MNHNS and CDR2 SASEGT. The CDR3 is 15 residues long.

The chain joins TRBV9 to TRBJ2-5; 9 positions match TRBD2. The CDR3 contains 15 residues. The V and J ends lost 4 bases and 3 bases, in that order; junction bases with no gene match: 7. Germline V gene lookup returns CDR1 SGDLS and CDR2 YYNGEE. The CDR3 coding sequence is TGTGCCAGCAGCCGAGGGCGGGAGGGGGAAGAGACCCAGTACTTC. This codes for CASSRGREGEETQYF.

The chain has TRBV5-1 and TRBJ2-1; the D gene is possibly TRBD2 (5 bases). There are 15 residues in the CDR3. Trimming removed 0 bases from V and 4 bases from J, with 11 bases in between. Germline V gives CDR1 SGHRS, CDR2 YFSETQ. Here the CDR3 DNA reads TGCGCCAGCAGCTTGGTTGCGGGCCCGTACAATGAGCAGTTCTTC. Translation: CASSLVAGPYNEQFF.

V and J are TRBV29-1 and TRBJ1-2; D gene unclear. The CDR3 spans 11 residues. Trimming shortened V by 2 bases and J by 5 bases, and 6 bases separated the two germline ends. Germline values: CDR1 SQVTM, CDR2 ANQGSEA. This CDR3 reads CSVERGYGYTF. CDR3 nucleotides: TGCAGCGTTGAACGGGGTTATGGCTACACCTTC.